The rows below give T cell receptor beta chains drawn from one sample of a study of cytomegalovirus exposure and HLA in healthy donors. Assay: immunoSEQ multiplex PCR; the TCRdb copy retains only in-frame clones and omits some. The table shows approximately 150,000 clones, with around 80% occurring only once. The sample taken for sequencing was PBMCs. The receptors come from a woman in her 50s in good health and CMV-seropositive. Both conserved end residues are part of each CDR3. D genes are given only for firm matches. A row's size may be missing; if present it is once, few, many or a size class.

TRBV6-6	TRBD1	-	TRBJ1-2	TGTGCCAGCAGAACTCAGGGGGCAGAGGGCTACACCTTC	CASRTQGAEGYTF
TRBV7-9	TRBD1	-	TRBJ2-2	TGTGCCAGCAGCCCATCCGGGACAGGGGGCGCCGGGGAGCTGTTTTTT	CASSPSGTGGAGELFF
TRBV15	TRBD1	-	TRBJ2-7	TGTGCGTCCGGGACAGGGGGCCACGAGCAGTACTTC	CASGTGGHEQYF
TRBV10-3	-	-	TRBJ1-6	TGTGCCATCAGTGAAGTAGATTCACCCCTCCACTTT	CAISEVDSPLHF
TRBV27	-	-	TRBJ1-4	TGTGCCAGCAGTTTCAGGAGGGGCTCTAATGAAAAACTGTTTTTT	CASSFRRGSNEKLFF
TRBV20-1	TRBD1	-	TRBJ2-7	TGCAGTGCTAGGGGGGACAGGAGGCAGTACTTC	CSARGDRRQYF
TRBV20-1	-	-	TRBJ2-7	TGCAGTGCTAGAACGGGCTACGAGCAGTACTTC	CSARTGYEQYF
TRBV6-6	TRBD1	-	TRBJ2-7	TGTGCCAGCAGTAGGGAGACAGGGCCCCTTTCCTACGAGCAGTACTTC	CASSRETGPLSYEQYF
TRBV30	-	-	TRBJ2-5	TGTGCCTGGAGTGTGAGGGGGGGAGGAGAGACCCAGTACTTC	CAWSVRGGGETQYF
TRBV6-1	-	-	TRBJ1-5	TGTGCCAGCAAAGGAAGACACAGGGCCAATCAGCCCCAGCATTTT	CASKGRHRANQPQHF
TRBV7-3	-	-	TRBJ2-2	TGTGCCAGCAGCCCCGCGGATATCGGGGAGCTGTTTTTT	CASSPADIGELFF
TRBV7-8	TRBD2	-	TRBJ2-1	TGTGCCAGCAGCTTAGAGACTAGCTTTGGGAATGAGCAGTTCTTC	CASSLETSFGNEQFF
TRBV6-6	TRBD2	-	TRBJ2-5	TGTGCCAGCAGGGGACTAGCGGGGGGGCGAGAGACCCAGTACTTC	CASRGLAGGRETQYF
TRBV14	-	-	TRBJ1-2	TGTACCAGCAGCCAAGTGGGGGGGCGCCAGTATGGCTACACCTTC	CTSSQVGGRQYGYTF
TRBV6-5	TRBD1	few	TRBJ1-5	TGTGCCAGCAGGGGGACAGGGGTAGGCAATCAGCCCCAGCATTTT	CASRGTGVGNQPQHF
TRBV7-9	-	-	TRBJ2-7	TGTGCCAGCAGCCCGGACAGCCTTTTATACGAGCAGTACTTC	CASSPDSLLYEQYF
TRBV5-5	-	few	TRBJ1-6	TGTGCCAGCAGCCTTCAGTCCTATAATTCACCCCTCCACTTT	CASSLQSYNSPLHF
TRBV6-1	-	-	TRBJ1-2	TGTGCCAGCAGGCGTTCGGGGAGAGGCTACACCTTC	CASRRSGRGYTF
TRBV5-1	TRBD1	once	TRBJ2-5	TGCGCCAGCAGCTGGGACAGGGGCCGCGAGCCCCAGTACTTC	CASSWDRGREPQYF
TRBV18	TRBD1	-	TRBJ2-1	TGTGCCAGCTCACCATCTACGGCCAGGGGGCTTAATGAGCAGTTCTTC	CASSPSTARGLNEQFF
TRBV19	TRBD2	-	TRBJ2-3	TGTGCCAGTGCCACTAGCGGATATAGCACAGATACGCAGTATTTT	CASATSGYSTDTQYF
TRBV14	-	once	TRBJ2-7	TGTGCCAGCAGCCAAGAGTTGGGGGGCTACGAGCAGTACTTC	CASSQELGGYEQYF
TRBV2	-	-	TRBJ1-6	TGTGCCAGCACCCCCGGGGGAGGGTTTTCACCCCTCCACTTT	CASTPGGGFSPLHF
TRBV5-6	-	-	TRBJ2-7	TGTGCCAGCAGCTTGGGGCGGGGGCGTTCCTACGAGCAGTACTTC	CASSLGRGRSYEQYF
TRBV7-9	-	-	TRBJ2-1	TGTGCCAGCAGCTTAGGGGGGGGCAACCGGGAGCAGTTCTTC	CASSLGGGNREQFF
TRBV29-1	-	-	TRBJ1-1	TGCAGCGTGTACACAGGGTCGGGGACTGAAGCTTTCTTT	CSVYTGSGTEAFF
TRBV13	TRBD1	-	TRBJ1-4	TGTGCCAGCAGCCGCGACAGGGGTGGTGATGAAAAACTGTTTTTT	CASSRDRGGDEKLFF
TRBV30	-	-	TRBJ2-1	TGTGCCTGGGGGGGGAAAACCTACAATGAGCAGTTCTTC	CAWGGKTYNEQFF
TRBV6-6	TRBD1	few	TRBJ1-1	TGTGCCAGCAGTTACCCGACAGGGGGCGCGTACACTGAAGCTTTCTTT	CASSYPTGGAYTEAFF
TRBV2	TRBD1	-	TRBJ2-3	TGTGCCAGCAGTCATCCCTGGACAGGGGACATATTTAGCACAGATACGCAGTATTTT	CASSHPWTGDIFSTDTQYF
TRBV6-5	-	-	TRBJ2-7	TGTGCCAGCAGTGAGGTCTTAATTTACTACGAGCAGTACTTC	CASSEVLIYYEQYF
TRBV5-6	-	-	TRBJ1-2	TGTGCCAGCAGCTTGGTTACAGGGAGAGTGGGGCATGGCTACACCTTC	CASSLVTGRVGHGYTF
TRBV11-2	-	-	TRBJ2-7	TGTGCCAGCAGCTTGAGTTTCCACGAGCAGTACTTC	CASSLSFHEQYF
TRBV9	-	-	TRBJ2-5	TGTGCCAGCAGCGTTACAGGGTTCGGGGAAGAGACCCAGTACTTC	CASSVTGFGEETQYF
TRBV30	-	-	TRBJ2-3	TGTGCCTGGAGTATGCCTCGCGGGGGCCGGACAGATACGCAGTATTTT	CAWSMPRGGRTDTQYF